Listed here are 9 T cell receptor beta chains from one sample, sequenced in a study of OX40 agonist ivuxolimab in advanced cancers. Assay used: immunoSEQ multiplex PCR; TCRdb lists only in-frame clones, some missing. The sample yields 26,000 or so clones, roughly 90% seen once. Sequences were derived from CD4+ or CD8+ T cells sorted from blood, sampled in a trial of the OX40 agonist ivuxolimab. The receptors come from an adult with an advanced solid tumor such as melanoma, head and neck, liver or kidney cancer.

This clone has only one observation. This chain connects TRBV7-9 to TRBJ2-7; a possible D gene is TRBD2 (5 bases). Germline CDR1 reads SEHNR; CDR2 reads FQNEAQ (reference sequence). The V gene lost 5 bases and the J gene lost 1 base, with 9 bases spanning the gap. The CDR3 runs to 13 residues. The CDR3 here is CASSPGGSYEQYF. The CDR3 DNA is TGTGCCAGCAGCCCCGGCGGGTCCTACGAGCAGTACTTC.

The chain recombines TRBV5-1 with TRBJ1-1; 9 bases are a match to TRBD1. CDR3 length: 14 amino acids. In germline, CDR1 is SGHRS, CDR2 YFSETQ. The ends lost 5 bases at V and 0 bases at J; junction bases unmatched: 2. The CDR3: CASRGQGMNTEAFF. Written as DNA, the CDR3 is TGCGCCAGCAGAGGACAGGGGATGAACACTGAAGCTTTCTTT.

The chain couples TRBV12-5 to TRBJ1-1; no clear D. This CDR3 spans 13 amino acids. CDR1 and CDR2 from the germline V gene are LGHNT and FRNRAP. Trimming removed 6 bases from V and 3 bases from J, with 11 bases in between. As DNA, the CDR3 is TGTGCTAGTGGCCTAAGTGCGGACACTGAAGCTTTCTTT. Translating gives CASGLSADTEAFF.

This chain links TRBV7-9 with TRBJ2-2, with 12 bases aligning to TRBD2. The V and J ends lost 5 bases and 7 bases, in that order; junction bases with no gene match: 8. There are 16 residues in the CDR3. CDR1 is SEHNR and CDR2 is FQNEAQ in the germline V gene (reference sequence). The CDR3 loop is CASSPASGGAFGELFF. The CDR3, as DNA: TGTGCCAGCAGCCCTGCTAGCGGGGGGGCGTTCGGGGAGCTGTTTTTT.

The chain combines TRBV29-1 with TRBJ1-2; 8 bases map to TRBD1. Per germline, CDR1 SQVTM and CDR2 ANQGSEA. CDR3 length equals 13 residues. V gave up 7 bases and J gave up 4 bases; unmatched junction bases: 8. The CDR3 spells CSATTGEGYGYTF. For the CDR3, the DNA is TGCAGCGCTACGACAGGGGAGGGCTATGGCTACACCTTC. Based on the CDR3 plus reference TRBV29-1 and TRBJ1-2, the full variable domain is SAVISQKPSRDICQRGTSLTIQCQVDSQVTMMFWYRQQPGQSLTLIATANQGSEATYESGFVIDKFPISRPNLTFSTLTVSNMSPEDSSIYLCSATTGEGYGYTFGSGTRLTVV.

This rearrangement joins TRBV2 to TRBJ2-7; D perhaps matches TRBD1 (6 bases). V was trimmed by 3 bases and J by 0 bases, leaving 15 bases between them. The CDR3 extends over 16 amino acids. Germline V gene sequence: CDR1 SNHLY, CDR2 FYNNEI. In nucleotides, the CDR3 is TGTGCCAGCAGTGATTTCCCCCGGACAGTCTCCTACGAGCAGTACTTC. Protein: CASSDFPRTVSYEQYF.

This rearrangement joins TRBV7-9 to TRBJ2-2; no definite D call. The CDR3 has 12 residues. CDR1 is SEHNR, CDR2 FQNEAQ, per germline (reference sequence). The ends were cut back, 3 bases at V and 2 bases at J, with 1 base in the middle. The CDR3 loop is CASSFNTGELFF. The CDR3 nucleotides read TGTGCCAGCAGCTTTAACACCGGGGAGCTGTTTTTT. Variable domain in full (rest from reference TRBV7-9 and TRBJ2-2): DTGVSQNPRHKITKRGQNVTFRCDPISEHNRLYWYRQTLGQGPEFLTYFQNEAQLEKSRLLSDRFSAERPKGSFSTLEIQRTEQGDSAMYLCASSFNTGELFFGEGSRLTVL.

The genes are TRBV7-9 and TRBJ2-5; D possibly uses TRBD1 or TRBD2 (5 bases each). Trimming took off 6 bases at V and 4 bases at J, with 12 bases between the two ends. The CDR3 has 13 amino acids. In germline, CDR1 is SEHNR, CDR2 FQNEAQ (reference sequence). CDR3 nucleotides: TGTGCCAGCAGGAACTACGGGGCAGAGACCCAGTACTTC. Translation: CASRNYGAETQYF.

The CDR3 DNA reads TGTGCCAGCAGCCCTCTTCCGGGACAGGGTAAGGGCTACACCTTC. Protein sequence: CASSPLPGQGKGYTF. This sequence joins TRBV28 and TRBJ1-2; 9 bases match TRBD1. V lost 6 bases and J lost 8; bases outside the gene matches: 13. Germline CDR1 is MDHEN and CDR2 is SYDVKM. The CDR3 covers 15 residues.